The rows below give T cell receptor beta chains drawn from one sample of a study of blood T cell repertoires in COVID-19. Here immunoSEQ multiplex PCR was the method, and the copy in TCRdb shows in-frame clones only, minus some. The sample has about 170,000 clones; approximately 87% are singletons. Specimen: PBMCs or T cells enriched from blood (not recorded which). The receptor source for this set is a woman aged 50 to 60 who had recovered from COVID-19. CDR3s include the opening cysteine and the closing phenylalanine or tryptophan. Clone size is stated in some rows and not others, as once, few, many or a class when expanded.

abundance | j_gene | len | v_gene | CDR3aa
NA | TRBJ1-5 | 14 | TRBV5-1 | CASSPQGVNQPQHF
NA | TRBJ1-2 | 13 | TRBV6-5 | CASSYSGAGGYTF
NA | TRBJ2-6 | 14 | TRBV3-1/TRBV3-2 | CASSQQGAVNVLTF
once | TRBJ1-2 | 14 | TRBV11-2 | CASSSNGALRGYTF
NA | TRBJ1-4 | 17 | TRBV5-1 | CASTSDSPQTTNEKLFF
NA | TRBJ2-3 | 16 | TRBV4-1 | CASSQTGTGRTDTQYF
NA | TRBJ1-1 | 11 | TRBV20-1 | CSARDGTEAFF
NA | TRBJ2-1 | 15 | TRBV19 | CASSRLAGRGNEQFF
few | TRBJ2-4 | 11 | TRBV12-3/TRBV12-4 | CASRGQNIQYF
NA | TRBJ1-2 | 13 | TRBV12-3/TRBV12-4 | CASRVTELQGYTF
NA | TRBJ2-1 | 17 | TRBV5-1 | CASSLAGSGRSRNEQFF
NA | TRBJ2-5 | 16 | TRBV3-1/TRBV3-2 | CASSQDSSGAQETQYF
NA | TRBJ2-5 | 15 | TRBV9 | CASSPNPGGQETQYF
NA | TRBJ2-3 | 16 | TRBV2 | CASSERGGGAADTQYF
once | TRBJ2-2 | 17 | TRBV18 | CASSPEKSGGNTGELFF
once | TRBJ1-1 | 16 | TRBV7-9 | CASRPAGTPMNTEAFF
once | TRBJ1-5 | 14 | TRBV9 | CASSTGVDSQPQHF
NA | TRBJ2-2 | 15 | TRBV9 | CASSFRDRGAGELFF
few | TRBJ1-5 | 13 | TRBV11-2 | CASSLDRDQPQHF
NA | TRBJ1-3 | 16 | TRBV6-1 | CASNEIVRQGGNTIYF
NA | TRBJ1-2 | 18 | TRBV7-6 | CASSLGPGTGGLHYGYTF
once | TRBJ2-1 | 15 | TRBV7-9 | CASSTGVRPYNEQFF
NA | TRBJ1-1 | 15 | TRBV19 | CASSTQGPRGTEAFF
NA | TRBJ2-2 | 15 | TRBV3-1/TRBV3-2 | CASSHGVTRSGELFF
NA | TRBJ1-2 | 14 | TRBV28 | CASSSDRGDGGYTF
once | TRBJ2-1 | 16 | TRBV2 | CASSVRGSGSYNEQFF
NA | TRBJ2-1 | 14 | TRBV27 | CASSLSLAGGEQFF
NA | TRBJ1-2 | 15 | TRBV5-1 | CASSLSPRQFYGYTF
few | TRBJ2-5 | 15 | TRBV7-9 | CASSLGVTGEETQYF
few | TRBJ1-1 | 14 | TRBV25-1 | CASSEKTGNSKAFF
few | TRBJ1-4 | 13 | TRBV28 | CASRRPGGEKLFF
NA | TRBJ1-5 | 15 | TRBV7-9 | CASSLTGLGNQPQHF
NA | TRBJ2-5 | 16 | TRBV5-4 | CASSAGEGGLGETQYF
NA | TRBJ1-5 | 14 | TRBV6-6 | CASSYFGGDQPQHF
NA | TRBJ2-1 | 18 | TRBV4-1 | CASSRPLDSGYNYNEQFF
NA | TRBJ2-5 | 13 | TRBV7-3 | CASSGGQGETQYF
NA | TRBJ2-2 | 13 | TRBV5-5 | CASSLVFPGELFF
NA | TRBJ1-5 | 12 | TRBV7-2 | CASGMRNQPQHF